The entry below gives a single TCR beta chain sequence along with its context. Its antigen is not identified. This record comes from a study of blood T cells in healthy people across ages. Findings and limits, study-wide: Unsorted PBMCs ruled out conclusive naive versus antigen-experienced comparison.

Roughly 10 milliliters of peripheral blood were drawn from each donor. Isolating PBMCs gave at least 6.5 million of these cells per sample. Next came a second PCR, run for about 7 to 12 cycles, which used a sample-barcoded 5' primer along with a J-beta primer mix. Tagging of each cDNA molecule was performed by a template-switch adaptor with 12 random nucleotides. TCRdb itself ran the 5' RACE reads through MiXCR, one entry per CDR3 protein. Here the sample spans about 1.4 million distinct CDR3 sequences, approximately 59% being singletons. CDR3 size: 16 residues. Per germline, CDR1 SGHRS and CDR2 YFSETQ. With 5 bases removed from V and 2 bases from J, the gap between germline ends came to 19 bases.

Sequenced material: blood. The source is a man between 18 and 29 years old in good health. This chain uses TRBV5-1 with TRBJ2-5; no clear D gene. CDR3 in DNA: TGCGCCAGCAGTTCGTACCCATCGTTTGGGCAAGAGACCCAGTACTTC. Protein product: CASSSYPSFGQETQYF.